The subject of this entry is one TCR beta chain. In the study's own analysis: Cell counts per sample came from amplifying reference gene primers. TCRdb's copy holds only in-frame clones and misses some; the assay was immunoSEQ multiplex PCR. The V and J calls and clone size were taken over from that table, and D and trimming were inferred from the DNA. In the table there are roughly 300,000 clones, approximately 84% of which are singletons. This specimen belongs to a study of blood T cell repertoires in COVID-19. Study in general: Italy, Spain and the United States were the sources of the convalescent and acute COVID-19 samples. PBMCs, B-cell-depleted T cells, or T cells were the source of the cDNA or gDNA that made up the material.

CDR3 length: 17 residues. The V gene's germline CDR1 is LNHDA and CDR2 SQIVND (reference sequence). V was shortened by 5 bases and J by 7 bases, with 24 bases between the two germline ends. The receptor was isolated from a human donor with COVID-19, enrolled during active disease. The donor label of this sample is uncertain. This chain links TRBV19 with TRBJ2-1; D is perhaps TRBD1 (6 bases). Sequencing used peripheral blood. This CDR3 reads CASSPPWGDRPGNEQFF. The CDR3 nucleotides are TGTGCCAGTAGTCCGCCTTGGGGCGACAGGCCGGGGAATGAGCAGTTCTTC.